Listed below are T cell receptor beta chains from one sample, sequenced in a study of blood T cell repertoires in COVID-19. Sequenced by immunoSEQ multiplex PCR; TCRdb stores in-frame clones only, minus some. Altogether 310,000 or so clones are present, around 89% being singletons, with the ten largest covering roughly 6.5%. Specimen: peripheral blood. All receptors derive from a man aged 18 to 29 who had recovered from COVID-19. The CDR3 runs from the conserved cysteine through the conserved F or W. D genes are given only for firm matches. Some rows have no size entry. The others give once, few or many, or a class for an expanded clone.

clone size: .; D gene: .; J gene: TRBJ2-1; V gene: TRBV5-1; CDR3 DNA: TGCGCCAGCAGCCCCAAAGCGGAGGGAACCTACAATGAGCAGTTCTTC; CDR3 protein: CASSPKAEGTYNEQFF
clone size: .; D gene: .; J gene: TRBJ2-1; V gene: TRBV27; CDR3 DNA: TGTGCCAGCAGTTTAGGGGCCGGGAGCGCCTACAATGAGCAGTTCTTC; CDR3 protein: CASSLGAGSAYNEQFF
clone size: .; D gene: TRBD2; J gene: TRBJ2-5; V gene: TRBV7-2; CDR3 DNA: TGTGCCAGCAGCTTGGGACTAGCGGAGACCCAGTACTTC; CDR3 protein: CASSLGLAETQYF
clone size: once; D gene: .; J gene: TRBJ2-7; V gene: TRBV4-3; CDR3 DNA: TGCGCCAGCAGCCAAGACCCAAGCGTGCAGAGCACGGAAACCTACGAGCAGTACTTC; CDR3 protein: CASSQDPSVQSTETYEQYF
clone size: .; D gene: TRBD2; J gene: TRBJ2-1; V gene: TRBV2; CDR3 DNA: TGTGCCAGCAGTTACGACTGGACGGGGGGGCCGGATGAGCAGTTCTTC; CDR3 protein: CASSYDWTGGPDEQFF
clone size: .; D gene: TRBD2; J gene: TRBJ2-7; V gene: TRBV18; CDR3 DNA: TGTGCCAGCTCACCACCTAGCGGGAGGGCCTACGAGCAGTACTTC; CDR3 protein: CASSPPSGRAYEQYF
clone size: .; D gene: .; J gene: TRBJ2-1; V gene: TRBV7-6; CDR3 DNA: TGTGCCAGCAGCTTATCACTAGCTCCTCCGTACAATGAGCAGTTCTTC; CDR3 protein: CASSLSLAPPYNEQFF
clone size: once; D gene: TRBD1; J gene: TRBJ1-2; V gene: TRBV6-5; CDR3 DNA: TGTGCCAGCAGTTACTCGAGGACAGGGCCCGGCTACACCTTC; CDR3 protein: CASSYSRTGPGYTF
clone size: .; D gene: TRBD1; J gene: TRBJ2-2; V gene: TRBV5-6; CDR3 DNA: TGTGCCAGCAGTTACAACAGGGGAAACACCGGGGAGCTGTTTTTT; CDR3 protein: CASSYNRGNTGELFF
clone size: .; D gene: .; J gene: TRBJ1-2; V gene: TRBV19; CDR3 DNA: TGTGCCAGTACAAAATCTCGGGATTTCTATGGCTACACCTTC; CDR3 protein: CASTKSRDFYGYTF
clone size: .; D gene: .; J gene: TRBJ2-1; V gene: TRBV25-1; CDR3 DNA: TGTGCCAGCAGTGAATCTCTGTTGGGGGCGCAGAATGAGCAGTTCTTC; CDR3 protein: CASSESLLGAQNEQFF
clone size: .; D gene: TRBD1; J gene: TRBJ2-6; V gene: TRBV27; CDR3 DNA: TGTGCCAGCAGTTTATGGGGACAGGGCGACACTCTGGGGGCCAACGTCCTGACTTTC; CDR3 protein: CASSLWGQGDTLGANVLTF
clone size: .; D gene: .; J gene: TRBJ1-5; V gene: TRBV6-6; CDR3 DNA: TGTGCCAGCGATAAAGGGGAGCCCCAGCATTTT; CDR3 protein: CASDKGEPQHF
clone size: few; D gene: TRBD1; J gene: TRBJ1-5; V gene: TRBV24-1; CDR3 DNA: TGTGCCACCAGTGATTTGGAGGGGACAGATAGCAATCAGCCCCAGCATTTT; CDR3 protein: CATSDLEGTDSNQPQHF
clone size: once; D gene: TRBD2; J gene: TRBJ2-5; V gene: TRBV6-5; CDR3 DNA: TGTGCCAGCAGTTACGGGGGGGATGGGAGGTTGGAGACCCAGTACTTC; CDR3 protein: CASSYGGDGRLETQYF
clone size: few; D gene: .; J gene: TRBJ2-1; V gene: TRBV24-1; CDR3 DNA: TGTGCCACCAGTGACCTAAATCGGGGTGAGCAGTTCTTC; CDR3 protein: CATSDLNRGEQFF
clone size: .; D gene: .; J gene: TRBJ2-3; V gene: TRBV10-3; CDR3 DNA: TGTGCCATCAGTGATGGCGCTAGACAGTCAGATACGCAGTATTTT; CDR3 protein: CAISDGARQSDTQYF
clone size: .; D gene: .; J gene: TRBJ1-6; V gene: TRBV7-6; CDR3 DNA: TGTGCCAGCAGCTTAGCGTTGACAGAGAATTCACCCCTCCACTTT; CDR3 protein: CASSLALTENSPLHF
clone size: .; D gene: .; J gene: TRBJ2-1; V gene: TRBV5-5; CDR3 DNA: TGTGCCAGCAGCCACGGACAATTCTCCTACAATGAGCAGTTCTTC; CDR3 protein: CASSHGQFSYNEQFF
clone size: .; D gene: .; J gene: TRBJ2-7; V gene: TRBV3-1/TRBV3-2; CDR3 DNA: TGTGCCAGCAGCCAAGAAGGGGGCTACGAGCAGTACTTC; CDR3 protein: CASSQEGGYEQYF
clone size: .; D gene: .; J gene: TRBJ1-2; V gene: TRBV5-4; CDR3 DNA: TGTGCCAGCAGCTTTGGAGAATTTAACTATGGCTACACCTTC; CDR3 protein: CASSFGEFNYGYTF
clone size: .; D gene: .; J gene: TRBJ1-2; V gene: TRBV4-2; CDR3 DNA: TGTGCCAGCAGCCAAGGTCTACAGGCCGATGGCTACACCTTC; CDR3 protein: CASSQGLQADGYTF
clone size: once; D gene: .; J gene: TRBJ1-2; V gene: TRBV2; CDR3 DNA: TGTGCCAGCAGTGTCACAACGTTCTACCGAGGACAGACCTTGGACTATGGCTACACCTTC; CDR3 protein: CASSVTTFYRGQTLDYGYTF
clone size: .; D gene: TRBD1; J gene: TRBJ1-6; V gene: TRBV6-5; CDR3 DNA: TGTGCCAGCAGTTACGGACAGGGTAATTCACCCCTCCACTTT; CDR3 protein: CASSYGQGNSPLHF
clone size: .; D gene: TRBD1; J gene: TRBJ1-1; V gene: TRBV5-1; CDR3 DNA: TGCGCCAGCAGCTTGAGTGGGGACAGGGGGCTCGGCACTGAAGCTTTCTTT; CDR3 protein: CASSLSGDRGLGTEAFF